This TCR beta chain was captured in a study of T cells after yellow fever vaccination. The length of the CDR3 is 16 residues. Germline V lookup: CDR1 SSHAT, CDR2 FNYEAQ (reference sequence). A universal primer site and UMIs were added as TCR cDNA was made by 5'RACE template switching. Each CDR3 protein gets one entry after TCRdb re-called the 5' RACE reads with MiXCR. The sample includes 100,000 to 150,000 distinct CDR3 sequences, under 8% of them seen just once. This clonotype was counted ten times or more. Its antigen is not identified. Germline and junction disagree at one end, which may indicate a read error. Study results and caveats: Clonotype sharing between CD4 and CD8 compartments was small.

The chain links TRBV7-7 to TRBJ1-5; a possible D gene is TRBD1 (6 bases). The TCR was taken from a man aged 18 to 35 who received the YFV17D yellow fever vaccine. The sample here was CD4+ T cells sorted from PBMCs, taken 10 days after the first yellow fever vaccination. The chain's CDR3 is CASSSTAGTILQPQHF. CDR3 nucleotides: TGTGCTAGCAGCTCTACAGCCGGGACAATTCTCCAGCCCCAGCATTTT.